These T cell receptor beta chains were read from a single sample in a study of blood T cell repertoires in COVID-19. The assay was immunoSEQ multiplex PCR, and TCRdb's table has in-frame clones only and misses some. The table lists about 95,000 clones, about 89% of them singletons, with under 3.5% in the top ten. The specimen was peripheral blood. The receptor source for this set is a woman in her seventies with acute or convalescent COVID-19. The CDR3 runs from the conserved cysteine through the conserved F or W. Fields, in order: D gene, clone size, J gene, V gene, CDR3 protein, CDR3 DNA. A D gene is named only where the DNA matches it firmly. Expanded clones are given a class, and other clones once, few, many or no size at all.

>TRBD2|once|TRBJ2-1|TRBV5-5
CASSLAGGNNEQFF
TGTGCCAGCAGCTTAGCGGGAGGGAACAATGAGCAGTTCTTC
>TRBD1|-|TRBJ1-1|TRBV5-4
CASSHPRDRGQMNTEAFF
TGTGCCAGCAGCCATCCCCGGGACAGGGGTCAAATGAACACTGAAGCTTTCTTT
>-|-|TRBJ2-1|TRBV28
CASSSQGSSLAYNEQFF
TGTGCCAGCAGTTCACAGGGCTCGTCCCTGGCCTACAATGAGCAGTTCTTC
>TRBD2|-|TRBJ2-1|TRBV10-1
CASSGLAGMSDEQFF
TGCGCCAGCAGTGGTCTAGCGGGAATGAGTGATGAGCAGTTCTTC
>-|-|TRBJ2-1|TRBV28
CASSLVINEQFF
TGTGCCAGCAGTTTAGTCATCAATGAGCAGTTCTTC
>-|-|TRBJ1-1|TRBV3-1/TRBV3-2
CASDSSRGEAFF
TGTGCCAGCGACAGTAGTAGGGGTGAAGCTTTCTTT
>-|few|TRBJ1-1|TRBV7-9
CASSSTPHRAFF
TGTGCCAGCAGCTCCACTCCCCACAGAGCTTTCTTT
>-|-|TRBJ2-4|TRBV19
CASSTHGGLRNIQYF
TGTGCCAGTAGTACTCATGGCGGGTTACGGAACATTCAGTACTTC
>TRBD2|-|TRBJ2-1|TRBV19
CASKGGTSGSNEQFF
TGTGCCAGTAAGGGGGGGACTAGCGGGAGCAATGAGCAGTTCTTC
>-|-|TRBJ2-3|TRBV5-1
CASSLVPSGGGADTQYF
TGCGCCAGCAGCTTGGTACCTAGCGGCGGGGGCGCAGATACGCAGTATTTT
>-|-|TRBJ2-2|TRBV28
CASSSPSANTGELFF
TGTGCCAGCAGTTCCCCTAGCGCGAACACCGGGGAGCTGTTTTTT
>-|-|TRBJ2-1|TRBV11-2
CASSLVATTRSSYNEQFF
TGTGCCAGCAGCTTAGTGGCAACCACACGATCCTCCTACAATGAGCAGTTCTTC
>TRBD1|-|TRBJ1-2|TRBV6-5
CASSYLGGQGYGYTF
TGTGCCAGCAGTTATCTAGGGGGACAGGGCTATGGCTACACCTTC
>-|few|TRBJ1-2|TRBV19
CATSGGAGYGYTF
TGTGCCACCAGCGGAGGGGCGGGCTATGGCTACACCTTC
>-|-|TRBJ1-5|TRBV19
CASSSRGGGQPQHF
TGTGCCAGTAGTAGCCGGGGAGGCGGTCAGCCCCAGCATTTT
>-|few|TRBJ1-2|TRBV9
CASSEKVQGYGYTF
TGTGCCAGCAGCGAGAAAGTGCAGGGATATGGCTACACCTTC
>TRBD2|-|TRBJ2-2|TRBV2
CALSGALLNTGELFF
TGTGCCCTGAGCGGGGCACTCCTAAACACCGGGGAGCTGTTTTTT
>-|-|TRBJ2-3|TRBV10-1
CASSESGRSDTQYF
TGCGCCAGCAGTGAGTCTGGCAGATCAGATACGCAGTATTTT
>TRBD1|-|TRBJ2-2|TRBV19
CASSIAGTGGTGELFF
TGTGCCAGTAGTATAGCGGGGACAGGGGGGACCGGGGAGCTGTTTTTT
>TRBD1|once|TRBJ1-2|TRBV27
CASSSLGTGERYGYTF
TGTGCCAGCAGTTCTCTAGGGACAGGGGAACGTTATGGCTACACCTTC
>-|-|TRBJ1-3|TRBV23-1
CASSWKEQRISGNTIYF
TGCGCCAGCAGTTGGAAGGAACAGAGAATCTCTGGAAACACCATATATTTT
>-|-|TRBJ2-1|TRBV6-5
CASGVSKSNEQFF
TGTGCCAGCGGAGTATCGAAGAGCAATGAGCAGTTCTTC
>-|once|TRBJ2-6|TRBV3-1/TRBV3-2
CASSQGLSSGANVLTF
TGTGCCAGCAGCCAAGGTCTGTCCTCTGGGGCCAACGTCCTGACTTTC
>TRBD1|-|TRBJ2-1|TRBV6-5
CASSTGTGINEQFF
TGTGCCAGCAGTACCGGGACAGGAATCAATGAGCAGTTCTTC
>TRBD1|-|TRBJ1-5|TRBV3-1/TRBV3-2
CASSRDSTVNQPQHF
TGTGCCAGCAGCCGGGACAGCACTGTCAATCAGCCCCAGCATTTT
>TRBD1|-|TRBJ2-2|TRBV18
CASSKGQGVNTGELFF
TGTGCCAGCTCAAAGGGACAGGGGGTGAACACCGGGGAGCTGTTTTTT
>-|-|TRBJ1-4|TRBV4-1
CASSQGGGGTEKLFF
TGCGCCAGCAGCCAAGGTGGGGGAGGGACTGAAAAACTGTTTTTT
>-|few|TRBJ1-2|TRBV29-1
CSVSGRDTYGYTF
TGCAGCGTTTCCGGGAGGGACACTTATGGCTACACCTTC
>-|-|TRBJ2-7|TRBV11-3
CASSSTDNEQYF
TGTGCCAGCAGCTCGACGGACAACGAGCAGTACTTC
>TRBD1|-|TRBJ1-1|TRBV7-9
CASSWTGAEAFF
TGTGCCAGCAGCTGGACAGGGGCTGAAGCTTTCTTT
>-|-|TRBJ1-6|TRBV7-2
CASSPGLHPNSPLHF
TGTGCCAGCAGCCCGGGACTTCACCCCAATTCACCCCTCCACTTT
>TRBD1|-|TRBJ1-4|TRBV18
CASLAQQGANEKLFF
TGTGCCAGCCTCGCTCAACAGGGGGCTAATGAAAAACTGTTTTTT
>-|-|TRBJ1-2|TRBV7-9
CASSLSAGASPGYTF
TGTGCCAGCAGCTTAAGTGCAGGGGCGAGCCCTGGCTACACCTTC
>-|few|TRBJ1-6|TRBV6-5
CASTVAGENSPLHF
TGTGCCAGCACTGTGGCAGGGGAAAATTCACCCCTCCACTTT
>TRBD1|-|TRBJ1-6|TRBV5-1
CASSLSRPGQGSSPLHF
TGCGCCAGCAGCTTGTCACGACCGGGACAGGGAAGTTCACCCCTCCACTTT
>-|-|TRBJ2-7|TRBV7-9
CASVDGLLSYEQYF
TGTGCCAGCGTCGATGGGCTCCTCTCCTACGAGCAGTACTTC
>-|-|TRBJ1-1|TRBV2
CASSEEGRGSEAFF
TGTGCCAGCAGTGAAGAGGGGCGGGGTTCTGAAGCTTTCTTT
>-|-|TRBJ2-6|TRBV19
CASSTGVSGANVLTF
TGTGCCAGTAGTACAGGGGTATCTGGGGCCAACGTCCTGACTTTC
>TRBD2|-|TRBJ2-1|TRBV5-1
CASSGLAGGMNEQFF
TGCGCCAGCAGCGGACTAGCGGGAGGGATGAATGAGCAGTTCTTC
>TRBD2|-|TRBJ2-2|TRBV5-1
CASSPSSGSAGELFF
TGCGCCAGCAGCCCCTCTAGCGGTAGCGCCGGGGAGCTGTTTTTT
>-|-|TRBJ1-5|TRBV27
CASSKRQENQPQHF
TGTGCCAGCAGTAAAAGACAGGAGAATCAGCCCCAGCATTTT
>-|-|TRBJ2-1|TRBV21-1
CCPPGQGVYNEQFF
TGTTGCCCGCCGGGACAGGGTGTCTACAATGAGCAGTTCTTC
>TRBD2|-|TRBJ2-5|TRBV10-2
CASSVIAGETQYF
TGCGCCAGCAGTGTGATAGCGGGGGAGACCCAGTACTTC
>-|few|TRBJ1-1|TRBV19
CASSMISLGANTEAFF
TGTGCCAGTAGTATGATCTCCCTAGGGGCCAACACTGAAGCTTTCTTT
>-|-|TRBJ2-5|TRBV5-1
CASALGSVSQETQYF
TGCGCCAGCGCCCTCGGGTCGGTCTCTCAAGAGACCCAGTACTTC
>TRBD1|-|TRBJ1-1|TRBV27
CASREQGRTEAFF
TGTGCCAGCAGAGAACAGGGGCGGACTGAAGCTTTCTTT
>-|-|TRBJ1-5|TRBV19
CASSQKGVYSNQPQHF
TGTGCCAGTAGCCAAAAAGGGGTTTATAGCAATCAGCCCCAGCATTTT
>-|-|TRBJ2-3|TRBV7-2
CASSWGTSDTQYF
TGTGCCAGCAGCTGGGGGACATCAGATACGCAGTATTTT
>TRBD2|-|TRBJ2-5|TRBV18
CASSPLGSSGGSEEQKETQYF
TGTGCCAGCTCACCGCTGGGTTCTAGCGGGGGGTCAGAAGAACAAAAAGAGACCCAGTACTTC
>-|-|TRBJ1-3|TRBV7-2
CASSLLRGYSGNTIYF
TGTGCCAGCAGCTTACTGAGAGGATACTCTGGAAACACCATATATTTT
>TRBD2|-|TRBJ2-5|TRBV7-2
CASSLGLAGGQETQYF
TGTGCCAGCAGCCTGGGACTAGCGGGTGGCCAAGAGACCCAGTACTTC
>-|once|TRBJ2-1|TRBV5-4
CASSSPQRNEQFF
TGTGCCAGCAGCTCACCCCAGCGCAATGAGCAGTTCTTC
>-|-|TRBJ2-3|TRBV20-1
CSASSVHPDTDTQYF
TGCAGTGCTAGTAGCGTCCACCCAGACACAGATACGCAGTATTTT
>TRBD2|-|TRBJ2-5|TRBV29-1
CSVTPPGGGKGETQYF
TGCAGCGTCACTCCCCCCGGCGGGGGAAAGGGTGAGACCCAGTACTTC
>TRBD1|-|TRBJ1-6|TRBV5-5
CASSFRGGAYNSPLHF
TGTGCCAGCAGCTTCAGAGGGGGCGCCTATAATTCACCCCTCCACTTT
>-|-|TRBJ1-6|TRBV28
CASSLSSFNSPLHF
TGTGCCAGCAGTTTATCCAGTTTTAATTCACCCCTCCACTTT
>TRBD2|-|TRBJ2-1|TRBV19
CASSVQGLANNEQFF
TGTGCCAGTAGCGTCCAGGGACTAGCGAACAATGAGCAGTTCTTC